The rows below give T cell receptor beta chains drawn from one sample of a study of graft-versus-host responses after intestinal transplantation. Method: immunoSEQ multiplex PCR; TCRdb's copy keeps in-frame clones and lacks some. Counted here are roughly 36,000 clones, around 83% occurring once; the ten biggest clones make up roughly 3.6%. Here the sequenced sample was PBMCs, taken roughly 1,000 days after transplant. These receptor sequences come from a human patient who received an intestinal transplant, so some T cells may come from the graft donor. Each CDR3 is given with its conserved first and last residue. The order of the fields is J gene, D gene, clone size, V gene, CDR3 DNA, CDR3 protein. D genes are given only for firm matches. Not all rows give a size; the values are once, few, many and, for expanded clones, a class.

j_call: TRBJ2-7
d_call: .
clone_size: .
v_call: TRBV5-1
cdr3_nt: TGCGCCAGCAGCTCATCGGGACAAGTCTCCTACGAGCAGTACTTC
cdr3_aa: CASSSSGQVSYEQYF

j_call: TRBJ2-7
d_call: .
clone_size: .
v_call: TRBV7-6
cdr3_nt: TGTGCCAGCAGCTTAGTAGTGGGAGCCGAGCAGTACTTC
cdr3_aa: CASSLVVGAEQYF

j_call: TRBJ1-1
d_call: .
clone_size: .
v_call: TRBV5-1
cdr3_nt: TGCGCCAGCAGGGTAAACACCAACACTGAAGCTTTCTTT
cdr3_aa: CASRVNTNTEAFF

j_call: TRBJ2-7
d_call: .
clone_size: .
v_call: TRBV6-5
cdr3_nt: TGTGCCAGCACAGAGGGAGGCCCTCTCTACGAGCAGTACTTC
cdr3_aa: CASTEGGPLYEQYF

j_call: TRBJ1-4
d_call: .
clone_size: .
v_call: TRBV4-2
cdr3_nt: TGTGCCAGCAGCCAAGGCAGGGGCGACCATGAAAAACTGTTTTTT
cdr3_aa: CASSQGRGDHEKLFF

j_call: TRBJ2-5
d_call: .
clone_size: .
v_call: TRBV9
cdr3_nt: TGTGCCAGCAGCCCACAAGTAGGAGGGCAGACCCAGTACTTC
cdr3_aa: CASSPQVGGQTQYF

j_call: TRBJ2-5
d_call: .
clone_size: .
v_call: TRBV2
cdr3_nt: TGTGCCAGCAGTAAGGAAGAGACCCAGTACTTC
cdr3_aa: CASSKEETQYF

j_call: TRBJ2-3
d_call: TRBD2
clone_size: .
v_call: TRBV5-4
cdr3_nt: TGTGCCAGCAGCTTGAGCGGGGGTTGGGCGGATACGCAGTATTTT
cdr3_aa: CASSLSGGWADTQYF

j_call: TRBJ1-4
d_call: .
clone_size: .
v_call: TRBV13
cdr3_nt: TGTGCCAGCAGCTTCTCGACAGCAACTAATGAAAAACTGTTTTTT
cdr3_aa: CASSFSTATNEKLFF

j_call: TRBJ1-4
d_call: .
clone_size: .
v_call: TRBV28
cdr3_nt: TGTGCCAGCAGTTTCAGACAAAACTATGAAAAACTGTTTTTT
cdr3_aa: CASSFRQNYEKLFF

j_call: TRBJ2-3
d_call: .
clone_size: .
v_call: TRBV7-2
cdr3_nt: TGTGCCAGCAGCTTAGAGGCAGCCCACACAGATACGCAGTATTTT
cdr3_aa: CASSLEAAHTDTQYF

j_call: TRBJ1-1
d_call: .
clone_size: .
v_call: TRBV5-1
cdr3_nt: TGCGCCAGCAGCTCTACAGGGTTCACTGAAGCTTTCTTT
cdr3_aa: CASSSTGFTEAFF

j_call: TRBJ1-2
d_call: .
clone_size: .
v_call: TRBV20-1
cdr3_nt: TGCAGTGCTAGTGCGGGTGATGGCTACACCTTC
cdr3_aa: CSASAGDGYTF

j_call: TRBJ2-3
d_call: TRBD2
clone_size: .
v_call: TRBV19
cdr3_nt: TGTGCCAGTAGTATACGGCGGGGGGTCACAGATACGCAGTATTTT
cdr3_aa: CASSIRRGVTDTQYF

j_call: TRBJ2-4
d_call: TRBD2
clone_size: .
v_call: TRBV19
cdr3_nt: TGTGCCAGTAGTATGTCGCTAGCGGGAGTCAAAAACATTCAGTACTTC
cdr3_aa: CASSMSLAGVKNIQYF

j_call: TRBJ2-5
d_call: TRBD2
clone_size: .
v_call: TRBV5-6
cdr3_nt: TGTGCCAGCAGCCTAGGACTAGCGCAAGAGACCCAGTACTTC
cdr3_aa: CASSLGLAQETQYF

j_call: TRBJ1-1
d_call: .
clone_size: .
v_call: TRBV4-2
cdr3_nt: TGTGCCAGCAGCCAAGATCCCGTTCAAGAAGCTTTCTTT
cdr3_aa: CASSQDPVQEAFF

j_call: TRBJ1-2
d_call: .
clone_size: .
v_call: TRBV18
cdr3_nt: TGTGCCAGCTCACCACTGATGCCCAACTATGGCTACACCTTC
cdr3_aa: CASSPLMPNYGYTF

j_call: TRBJ2-2
d_call: TRBD2
clone_size: .
v_call: TRBV7-9
cdr3_nt: TGTGCCAGCAGCTCCCGACTAGCGGGGGGGCCCACCGGGGAGCTGTTTTTT
cdr3_aa: CASSSRLAGGPTGELFF

j_call: TRBJ1-2
d_call: .
clone_size: .
v_call: TRBV5-6
cdr3_nt: TGTGCCAGCAGCCTGGACCTACGTGTCAGTAACTATGGCTACACCTTC
cdr3_aa: CASSLDLRVSNYGYTF

j_call: TRBJ2-7
d_call: .
clone_size: few
v_call: TRBV5-6
cdr3_nt: TGTGCCAGCAGCTTGGCCGCGGGTGCGCACGAGCAGTACTTC
cdr3_aa: CASSLAAGAHEQYF

j_call: TRBJ1-2
d_call: .
clone_size: .
v_call: TRBV10-1
cdr3_nt: TGCGCCAGCAGTGATTGGGCCGGGGGGGCCTCCCCTAACTATGGCTACACCTTC
cdr3_aa: CASSDWAGGASPNYGYTF

j_call: TRBJ2-7
d_call: .
clone_size: few
v_call: TRBV28
cdr3_nt: TGTGCCAGCAGTTTATCGGTCAGCTACGAGCAGTACTTC
cdr3_aa: CASSLSVSYEQYF

j_call: TRBJ1-2
d_call: TRBD1
clone_size: .
v_call: TRBV7-2
cdr3_nt: TGTGCCAGCAGCTTATGGACAGGAATCTATGGCTACACCTTC
cdr3_aa: CASSLWTGIYGYTF

j_call: TRBJ2-1
d_call: .
clone_size: .
v_call: TRBV19
cdr3_nt: TGTGCCAGTAGTATGGATGGGCGAGAGCAGTTCTTC
cdr3_aa: CASSMDGREQFF